The rows below give T cell receptor beta chains drawn from one sample of a study of cytomegalovirus exposure and HLA in healthy donors. Assay: immunoSEQ multiplex PCR; the TCRdb copy retains only in-frame clones and omits some. In the table there are roughly 180,000 clones, roughly four fifths of which are singletons. Sequencing input: PBMCs. The source is a male donor in good health and CMV-seronegative. Each CDR3 is given with its conserved first and last residue. D genes are given only for firm matches. Where a row states a size, it is once, few, many or the class of an expanded clone; other rows omit it.

clone_size j_call v_call d_call cdr3_aa cdr3_nt
. TRBJ2-1 TRBV6-5 . CASTVAAAFYNEQFF TGTGCCAGCACCGTAGCGGCCGCCTTCTACAATGAGCAGTTCTTC
once TRBJ2-1 TRBV6-5 TRBD2 CASSYSRSSGGEQFF TGTGCCAGCAGTTACTCCAGAAGTAGCGGGGGCGAGCAGTTCTTC
. TRBJ2-3 TRBV19 . CASSIQGSTDTQYF TGTGCCAGTAGTATCCAGGGTAGCACAGATACGCAGTATTTT
few TRBJ2-7 TRBV19 TRBD1 CASSGDSSYEQYF TGTGCCAGTAGTGGGGACAGTTCCTACGAGCAGTACTTC
. TRBJ1-5 TRBV11-2 . CASSLDTGQPQHF TGTGCCAGCAGCTTAGACACTGGTCAGCCCCAGCATTTT
. TRBJ1-1 TRBV6-5 . CASSYGMGAIEAFF TGTGCCAGCAGTTACGGGATGGGGGCGATTGAAGCTTTCTTT
. TRBJ1-1 TRBV6-5 . CASSYSGREAFF TGTGCCAGCAGTTACTCGGGCAGAGAAGCTTTCTTT
. TRBJ1-4 TRBV28 TRBD1 CASSSLTGVTNEKLFF TGTGCCAGCAGTTCTTTGACAGGGGTGACTAATGAAAAACTGTTTTTT
. TRBJ2-7 TRBV28 . CASSFPIYPTVSEQYF TGTGCCAGCAGTTTCCCCATTTATCCGACAGTTTCCGAGCAGTACTTC
. TRBJ2-1 TRBV6-5 TRBD1 CASSYRQGDEQFF TGTGCCAGCAGTTACAGGCAGGGGGATGAGCAGTTCTTC
. TRBJ2-1 TRBV6-5 . CASSSVAGAYNEQFF TGTGCCAGCAGTTCCGTTGCGGGTGCCTACAATGAGCAGTTCTTC
. TRBJ2-3 TRBV5-6 TRBD1 CASSTPGQGRDTQYF TGTGCCAGCAGCACTCCGGGACAGGGGAGAGATACGCAGTATTTT
. TRBJ2-6 TRBV28 TRBD1 CASSAGGTGANVLTF TGTGCCAGCAGTGCAGGGGGCACCGGGGCCAACGTCCTGACTTTC
once TRBJ1-2 TRBV2 TRBD1 CASSEAYHRGPYGYTF TGTGCCAGCAGTGAAGCTTACCACAGGGGGCCCTATGGCTACACCTTC
. TRBJ2-1 TRBV7-3 . CASSALTGNYNEQFF TGTGCCAGCAGCGCCCTAACCGGGAACTACAATGAGCAGTTCTTC
. TRBJ2-2 TRBV15 . CATSPPRGDTGELFF TGTGCCACCAGCCCACCCAGGGGGGACACCGGGGAGCTGTTTTTT
. TRBJ2-7 TRBV7-3 . CASSWRSGDEQYF TGTGCCAGCAGCTGGCGTTCGGGGGACGAGCAGTACTTC
few TRBJ2-5 TRBV5-4 . CASSAQGSRETQYF TGTGCCAGCAGCGCACAGGGTTCCCGGGAGACCCAGTACTTC